A selection of T cell receptor beta chains follows, all from one sample in a study of cytomegalovirus exposure and HLA in healthy donors. Only in-frame clones appear in the TCRdb table, and some are missing; sequencing was by immunoSEQ multiplex PCR. The table lists 100,000 to 150,000 clones, roughly 78% of them singletons, with about 8.9% in the top ten. Sequences were obtained from PBMCs. These TCRs come from a young man in good health and CMV-seropositive. The CDR3 runs from the conserved cysteine through the conserved F or W. D genes are given only for firm matches. The size of a clone is reported for some rows only, either as once, few or many, or as a class for expanded clones.

v_gene	abundance	d_gene	j_gene	len	CDR3aa	CDR3nt
TRBV7-9	-	-	TRBJ1-2	14	CASSLVDRLHGYTF	TGTGCCAGCAGCTTAGTCGACAGGCTCCATGGCTACACCTTC
TRBV28	-	-	TRBJ1-5	15	CASSADSYSNQPQHF	TGTGCCAGCAGTGCTGACAGTTATAGCAATCAGCCCCAGCATTTT
TRBV6-5	once	-	TRBJ1-5	15	CASRPRQLYNQPQHF	TGTGCCAGCAGACCAAGACAGCTATACAATCAGCCCCAGCATTTT
TRBV5-1	-	TRBD1	TRBJ1-1	15	CASSLGDRVFTEAFF	TGCGCCAGCAGCTTAGGGGACAGGGTATTCACTGAAGCTTTCTTT
TRBV7-3	-	-	TRBJ2-1	14	CASSLLEFNNEQFF	TGTGCCAGCAGCTTACTCGAGTTCAACAATGAGCAGTTCTTC
TRBV28	-	-	TRBJ1-5	14	CASSPGMLYQPQHF	TGTGCCAGCAGTCCCGGGATGCTGTATCAGCCCCAGCATTTT
TRBV4-1	-	-	TRBJ2-4	16	CASSHGVLGAKNIQYF	TGCGCCAGCAGCCACGGGGTATTGGGAGCCAAAAACATTCAGTACTTC
TRBV6-6	-	-	TRBJ2-2	13	CASSWPGTGELFF	TGTGCCAGCAGTTGGCCGGGCACCGGGGAGCTGTTTTTT
TRBV19	-	-	TRBJ1-5	16	CASSIMSRYSNQPQHF	TGTGCCAGTAGTATTATGTCTCGTTATAGCAATCAGCCCCAGCATTTT
TRBV7-3	-	-	TRBJ2-1	14	CASSFAGGYNEQFF	TGTGCCAGCAGCTTCGCCGGGGGCTACAATGAGCAGTTCTTC
TRBV12-5	-	TRBD1	TRBJ1-2	17	CASAGKTGEEGPYGYTF	TGTGCTAGTGCGGGAAAAACAGGGGAAGAAGGGCCTTATGGCTACACCTTC
TRBV14	-	-	TRBJ2-3	13	CASSAGLTDTQYF	TGTGCCAGCAGCGCTGGACTCACAGATACGCAGTATTTT
TRBV18	-	-	TRBJ1-6	13	CASSPNYNSPLHF	TGTGCCAGCTCACCTAACTATAATTCACCCCTCCACTTT
TRBV6-1	-	TRBD1	TRBJ1-4	14	CASSHRGGSEKLFF	TGTGCCAGCAGTCACAGGGGGGGAAGTGAAAAACTGTTTTTT
TRBV28	-	TRBD1	TRBJ1-1	15	CASSLGQGVNTEAFF	TGTGCCAGCAGTTTAGGACAGGGGGTGAACACTGAAGCTTTCTTT
TRBV10-3	-	TRBD2	TRBJ2-3	16	CATELLAGGDTDTQYF	TGTGCCACCGAATTACTAGCGGGGGGGGACACAGATACGCAGTATTTT
TRBV7-7	-	TRBD1	TRBJ1-4	16	CASSLGAGTGNEKLFF	TGTGCCAGCAGCTTAGGGGCCGGGACAGGGAATGAAAAACTGTTTTTT
TRBV7-6	-	-	TRBJ2-1	15	CASSFLIEFYNEQFF	TGTGCCAGCAGCTTTTTGATAGAGTTCTACAATGAGCAGTTCTTC
TRBV9	-	TRBD2	TRBJ2-5	16	CASSFPGTSGQETQYF	TGTGCCAGCAGCTTTCCGGGGACTAGCGGGCAAGAGACCCAGTACTTC
TRBV6-4	-	TRBD2	TRBJ2-1	15	CASSSGTSGGNEQFF	TGTGCCAGCAGTTCCGGGACTAGCGGGGGCAATGAGCAGTTCTTC
TRBV9	-	-	TRBJ2-3	14	CASSSRLRSDTQYF	TGTGCCAGCAGCTCCCGACTGCGCTCAGATACGCAGTATTTT
TRBV6-1	-	-	TRBJ2-1	16	CASSEETTTPYNEQFF	TGTGCCAGCAGTGAAGAGACCACGACACCGTACAATGAGCAGTTCTTC
TRBV30	few	-	TRBJ2-2	13	CAWSVYGTGELFF	TGTGCCTGGAGTGTTTACGGGACCGGGGAGCTGTTTTTT
TRBV10-3	-	TRBD2	TRBJ2-1	14	CAIRPGLAVPEQFF	TGTGCCATCAGGCCGGGACTAGCGGTACCCGAGCAGTTCTTC
TRBV12-2	-	-	TRBJ1-1	15	CASRPRAQGKSEAFF	TGTGCAAGTCGCCCTAGGGCGCAGGGGAAGTCTGAAGCTTTCTTT
TRBV27	-	-	TRBJ1-2	13	CASSLASTSGYTF	TGTGCCAGCAGTCTGGCTTCCACCTCGGGCTACACCTTC
TRBV7-8	-	TRBD1	TRBJ2-1	14	CASSFRQGAGEQFF	TGTGCCAGCAGCTTCAGACAGGGGGCAGGCGAGCAGTTCTTC
TRBV12-5	-	-	TRBJ2-2	14	CASGLLPSGGELFF	TGTGCTAGTGGTTTGTTGCCGAGCGGCGGGGAGCTGTTTTTT
TRBV30	-	TRBD2	TRBJ2-1	13	CAWLTSGGGEQFF	TGTGCCTGGCTGACTAGCGGGGGCGGTGAGCAGTTCTTC
TRBV6-6	few	-	TRBJ1-5	13	CASSRTVGGPQHF	TGTGCCAGCAGTCGGACGGTAGGAGGGCCCCAGCATTTT
TRBV18	-	-	TRBJ1-3	14	CASSFRQDGNTIYF	TGTGCCAGCTCATTTAGACAAGATGGAAACACCATATATTTT
TRBV5-1	-	-	TRBJ2-2	15	CASSLAPGATGELFF	TGCGCCAGCAGCTTGGCCCCAGGGGCCACCGGGGAGCTGTTTTTT
TRBV7-9	few	-	TRBJ2-2	12	CASSLGPGELFF	TGTGCCAGCAGCTTAGGTCCAGGGGAGCTGTTTTTT
TRBV2	-	TRBD1	TRBJ1-5	13	CASRDRGGQPQHF	TGTGCCAGCAGAGACAGGGGCGGCCAGCCCCAGCATTTT
TRBV2	-	TRBD2	TRBJ2-5	15	CASSAERGAQETQYF	TGTGCCAGCAGTGCCGAGCGGGGGGCACAAGAGACCCAGTACTTC
TRBV7-2	-	-	TRBJ2-4	14	CASSPGRGSDIQYF	TGTGCCAGCAGCCCGGGAAGGGGGTCGGACATTCAGTACTTC
TRBV10-3	-	-	TRBJ1-2	15	CAIRPDRSSIYGYTF	TGTGCCATCAGACCTGACAGGTCATCGATCTATGGCTACACCTTC
TRBV18	-	-	TRBJ1-5	16	CASSHDQVGGDQPQHF	TGTGCCAGCTCGCACGACCAGGTGGGAGGGGATCAGCCCCAGCATTTT